A selection of T cell receptor beta chains follows, all from one sample in a study of technical replicates of blood from a few donors. The data were produced by immunoSEQ multiplex PCR, yet TCRdb's version contains in-frame clones alone and is incomplete. The sample has 75,000 to 85,000 clones; approximately 78% are singletons. Sequencing was done on a sample of PBMCs. These receptors originate from a human donor in good health. Some clones in this sample may be carry-over from other donors' samples. Each CDR3 is given with its conserved first and last residue. A D gene is named only where the DNA matches it firmly. Size is omitted from some rows. Given values are once, few, many or a class for expanded clones.

v_call: TRBV28
clone_size: NA
j_call: TRBJ1-3
d_call: NA
cdr3_aa: CASSLQESSGNTIYF
cdr3_nt: TGTGCCAGCAGTTTACAGGAAAGCTCTGGAAACACCATATATTTT

v_call: TRBV10-3
clone_size: NA
j_call: TRBJ2-1
d_call: TRBD1
cdr3_aa: CAISDPGGQGKSYNEQFF
cdr3_nt: TGTGCCATCAGTGACCCCGGGGGACAGGGTAAATCCTACAATGAGCAGTTCTTC

v_call: TRBV19
clone_size: NA
j_call: TRBJ2-5
d_call: NA
cdr3_aa: CASTSRAGETQYF
cdr3_nt: TGTGCCAGTACATCCAGGGCTGGCGAGACCCAGTACTTC

v_call: TRBV11-2
clone_size: NA
j_call: TRBJ2-7
d_call: NA
cdr3_aa: CASSTGSGLYEQYF
cdr3_nt: TGTGCCAGCAGTACAGGGTCTGGCCTCTACGAGCAGTACTTC

v_call: TRBV18
clone_size: NA
j_call: TRBJ1-2
d_call: TRBD1
cdr3_aa: CASSPQNRGTYGYTF
cdr3_nt: TGTGCCAGCTCACCTCAGAACAGGGGTACCTATGGCTACACCTTC

v_call: TRBV28
clone_size: NA
j_call: TRBJ2-7
d_call: NA
cdr3_aa: CASSSPAGQTSSYEQYF
cdr3_nt: TGTGCCAGCAGTTCCCCTGCGGGACAGACCTCCTCCTACGAGCAGTACTTC

v_call: TRBV2
clone_size: NA
j_call: TRBJ2-7
d_call: TRBD2
cdr3_aa: CASSETLAGAYEQYF
cdr3_nt: TGTGCCAGCAGTGAAACCCTAGCGGGGGCCTACGAGCAGTACTTC

v_call: TRBV6-1
clone_size: NA
j_call: TRBJ1-2
d_call: NA
cdr3_aa: CASSDTGMGGYTF
cdr3_nt: TGTGCCAGCAGTGATACAGGGATGGGTGGCTACACCTTC

v_call: TRBV2
clone_size: NA
j_call: TRBJ2-1
d_call: NA
cdr3_aa: CASKGSSNEQFF
cdr3_nt: TGTGCCAGCAAGGGGTCGAGCAATGAGCAGTTCTTC

v_call: TRBV4-3
clone_size: few
j_call: TRBJ2-1
d_call: TRBD2
cdr3_aa: CASSQERTRPYDEQFF
cdr3_nt: TGCGCCAGCAGCCAAGAAAGGACTAGACCTTATGATGAGCAGTTCTTC

v_call: TRBV7-8
clone_size: NA
j_call: TRBJ2-1
d_call: TRBD2
cdr3_aa: CASSSLSGGSSYNEQFF
cdr3_nt: TGTGCCAGCAGCTCGCTTAGCGGGGGGAGCTCCTACAATGAGCAGTTCTTC

v_call: TRBV29-1
clone_size: NA
j_call: TRBJ2-4
d_call: NA
cdr3_aa: CSVEMPGLQNIQYF
cdr3_nt: TGCAGCGTAGAGATGCCGGGATTACAAAACATTCAGTACTTC

v_call: TRBV29-1
clone_size: NA
j_call: TRBJ1-1
d_call: NA
cdr3_aa: CSASEMNTEAFF
cdr3_nt: TGCAGCGCCTCGGAGATGAACACTGAAGCTTTCTTT

v_call: TRBV19
clone_size: NA
j_call: TRBJ1-1
d_call: NA
cdr3_aa: CASIHPPYSDEAFF
cdr3_nt: TGTGCCAGTATTCATCCTCCATATTCAGATGAAGCTTTCTTT

v_call: TRBV6-6
clone_size: NA
j_call: TRBJ1-6
d_call: NA
cdr3_aa: CASSTTGQRNSPLHF
cdr3_nt: TGTGCCAGCAGTACAACAGGGCAGAGGAATTCACCCCTCCACTTT

v_call: TRBV4-2
clone_size: NA
j_call: TRBJ1-4
d_call: NA
cdr3_aa: CASSQDSGGRLNEKLFF
cdr3_nt: TGTGCCAGCAGCCAAGACTCGGGGGGGAGGTTGAATGAAAAACTGTTTTTT

v_call: TRBV5-4
clone_size: few
j_call: TRBJ1-1
d_call: NA
cdr3_aa: CASSPMGLNTEAFF
cdr3_nt: TGTGCCAGCAGCCCGATGGGCCTGAACACTGAAGCTTTCTTT

v_call: TRBV4-2
clone_size: NA
j_call: TRBJ2-5
d_call: TRBD2
cdr3_aa: CASSQDRGGGGETQYF
cdr3_nt: TGTGCCAGCAGCCAAGATAGGGGCGGGGGGGGAGAGACCCAGTACTTC